This entry lists 19 T cell receptor beta chains sequenced from one sample in a study of T cell repertoires in cytomegalovirus infection. These receptors have no identified antigens. Each CDR3 protein is one row after TCRdb ran MiXCR on the reads. The sample has about 920,000 distinct CDR3 sequences; around 32% are singletons. The starting material was cultured CD8+ T cells from PBMCs, obtained from culture after CMV antigen stimulation. These TCRs come from a human donor in good health (CMV status not recorded). Some clones in this sample may be carry-over from other donors' samples.

This clonotype was counted between two and nine times. The rearrangement joins TRBV19 to TRBJ1-5, with TRBD1 matching over 8 bases. The germline V gene has CDR1 LNHDA and CDR2 SQIVND (reference sequence). The J segment lost 5 bases and the V segment lost 6 bases, leaving 6 bases of the junction unmatched. The CDR3 extends over 14 amino acids. CDR3 nucleotides: TGTGCCAGTAGCCAGACAGGGGTGCATCAGCCCCAGCATTTT. Translated: CASSQTGVHQPQHF. Looking up the rest from reference TRBV19 and TRBJ1-5 gives the full variable domain: DGGITQSPKYLFRKEGQNVTLSCEQNLNHDAMYWYRQDPGQGLRLIYYSQIVNDFQKGDIAEGYSVSREKKESFPLTVTSAQKNPTAFYLCASSQTGVHQPQHFGDGTRLSIL.

A note on this clonotype: This could be a read error, since a much larger clone is one nucleotide away. V is TRBV7-9 and J is TRBJ2-3, with D hard to call. Germline V gene data show CDR1 as SEHNR and CDR2 as FQNEAQ (reference sequence). The CDR3 has 13 amino acids. CDR3 nucleotide sequence: TGTGTCAGCAGCCTGGGCCCACCCGGTACGCAGTATTTT. Translation: CVSSLGPPGTQYF.

This clonotype was counted between two and nine times. An end of the junction does not agree with germline; a read error may underlie this. This chain links TRBV5-4 with TRBJ2-2; D remains ambiguous. The CDR3 sequence is 14 residues long. Germline CDR1 is SGHNT and CDR2 is YYREEE (reference sequence). The CDR3 DNA sequence: TGTGTCAGCAGCTTGGATAAACTATACGGGGAGCTGTTTTTT. Protein: CVSSLDKLYGELFF.

The chain uses TRBV19 and TRBJ1-5; tentative D call: TRBD1 (5 bases). The CDR3 has 16 amino acids. Trimming took off 2 bases at V and 0 bases at J, with 11 bases between the two ends. The germline V gene has CDR1 LNHDA and CDR2 SQIVND (reference sequence). The CDR3 reads CASSIWTPYSNQPQHF. The CDR3 DNA reads TGTGCCAGTAGTATATGGACACCGTATAGCAATCAGCCCCAGCATTTT.

The chain employs TRBV6-5 and TRBJ1-5; D gene uncertain. This CDR3 is 13 amino acids long. Trimming removed 6 bases at V and 3 bases at J, with 9 bases between. The germline gives CDR1 MNHEY, CDR2 SVGAGI. CDR3 loop: CASSHDPNQPQHF. CDR3 bases: TGTGCCAGCAGCCACGACCCCAATCAGCCCCAGCATTTT.

In DNA form, the CDR3 reads TGTGCCAACAACAACTTGGACAGGGCGTGGGGCTACACCTTC. This gives the protein CANNNLDRAWGYTF. The chain links TRBV7-2 to TRBJ1-2; TRBD1 aligns across 8 bases. This CDR3 is built from 14 residues. The germline V gene has CDR1 SGHTA and CDR2 FQGNSA. Losses at the gene ends were 10 bases for V and 8 bases for J; bases not matched to a gene: 15. Full variable domain (missing parts from reference TRBV7-2 and TRBJ1-2): GAGVSQSPSNKVTEKGKDVELRCDPISGHTALYWYRQSLGQGLEFLIYFQGNSAPDKSGLPSDRFSAERTGGSVSTLTIQRTQQEDSAVYLCANNNLDRAWGYTFGSGTRLTVV.

J is TRBJ2-7 and V is TRBV12-3 or TRBV12-4, with D perhaps TRBD1 or TRBD2 (5 bases each). This CDR3 spans 15 amino acids. The V and J ends lost 5 bases and 3 bases respectively, with 17 bases between them. CDR3 nucleotides: TGTGCCAGCAGTCAAACAGGACTGACCTACTACGAGCAGTACTTC. It codes for CASSQTGLTYYEQYF.

The rearrangement joins TRBV19 to TRBJ1-2; D gene unclear. V lost 1 base and J lost 5, with 11 bases in between. Germline loops: CDR1 LNHDA, CDR2 SQIVND (reference sequence). The CDR3 has 14 residues. CDR3 in amino acids: CASSIVRLRYGYTF. The CDR3 coding sequence is TGTGCCAGTAGTATAGTTCGACTGAGATATGGCTACACCTTC.

This clonotype came up a few times. This chain uses TRBV11-3 with TRBJ1-1; 8 bases line up with TRBD1. This CDR3 has 14 residues. V trimming: 5 bases; J trimming: 5 bases; junction bases outside the gene matches: 7. Germline V CDR1 and CDR2: SGHNT, YENEEA. CDR3 DNA sequence: TGTGCCAGCAGCCGGACAGGGAGGATGACTGAAGCTTTCTTT. Protein: CASSRTGRMTEAFF.

The chain couples TRBV9 to TRBJ2-5; weak D call: TRBD1 (6 bases). Germline CDR1 reads SGDLS; CDR2 reads YYNGEE. Trimming took off 3 bases at V and 2 bases at J, with 11 bases between the two ends. The CDR3 sequence is 14 residues long. CDR3 sequence: CASSAGTIQETQYF. CDR3 nucleotides: TGTGCCAGCAGCGCCGGGACAATACAAGAGACCCAGTACTTC.

The chain has TRBV6-2 or TRBV6-3 and TRBJ1-5; TRBD1 matches at 7 bases. This CDR3 is 15 amino acids long. The junction had 14 bases not matched to a gene; V was cut back by 4 bases and J by 11 bases. The germline V gene has CDR1 MNHEY and CDR2 SVGEGT. The CDR3 bases are TGTGCCAGCAGTTCTGGACAGGACCCCGGTGGGACCCAGCATTTT. As protein: CASSSGQDPGGTQHF.

As regards this clonotype: This may be a read error, as it is one base from a much larger clone. This chain uses TRBV7-9 with TRBJ2-3, with D uncertain. Germline CDR1 is SEHNR and CDR2 is FQNEAQ (reference sequence). The CDR3 length is 13 residues. DNA for the CDR3: TGTGCCGGCAGCTCCCCCCTCACAGATACGCAGTATTTT. This translates into CAGSSPLTDTQYF.

The V and J genes are TRBV4-3 and TRBJ2-3, with 12 nucleotides matching TRBD2. Germline assignment: CDR1 LGHNA and CDR2 YSLEER. The CDR3 spans 20 residues. Losses at the gene ends were 2 bases for V and 0 bases for J; bases not matched to a gene: 12. CDR3: CASSQYPTSGGTPSTDTQYF. DNA for the CDR3: TGCGCCAGCAGCCAATACCCCACTAGCGGGGGGACCCCTAGCACAGATACGCAGTATTTT.

The rearrangement joins TRBV18 to TRBJ1-6; D gene unclear. Trimming cost V 2 bases and J 10 bases, with 9 bases left between them. Germline CDR1 reads KGHSH; CDR2 reads LQKENI. This CDR3 contains 13 residues. CDR3 in amino acids: CASSPGVDSPLHF. The CDR3 DNA is TGTGCCAGCTCACCAGGTGTTGACTCACCCCTCCACTTT.

This clonotype was recorded at least ten times. The chain joins TRBV12-3 or TRBV12-4 to TRBJ1-1; a weak D match, TRBD1 (6 bases). There are 14 residues in the CDR3. Trimming cost V 2 bases and J 3 bases, with 10 bases left between them. The CDR3 coding sequence is TGTGCCAGCAGTTTATCAGGGGAAGACACTGAAGCTTTCTTT. Its translation is CASSLSGEDTEAFF.

This clonotype has only a few counts. The genes are TRBV12-3 or TRBV12-4 and TRBJ2-3; the D gene could be TRBD1 or TRBD2 (5 bases each). The CDR3 sequence is 16 residues long. The V gene lost 7 bases and the J gene lost 3 bases, with 20 bases spanning the gap. This CDR3 reads CASTFSIRERTDTQYF. CDR3 nucleotide sequence: TGTGCCAGCACGTTCTCGATCAGGGAGAGAACAGATACGCAGTATTTT.

This clonotype was seen just once. The chain employs TRBV19 and TRBJ2-3, with TRBD2 matching 12 bases. In germline, CDR1 is LNHDA, CDR2 SQIVND (reference sequence). The CDR3 consists of 17 residues. V was clipped by 3 bases and J by 4 bases; unmatched bases: 8. The CDR3 nucleotides are TGTGCCAGTAGTATCAACTTACTAGCGGGGGGAGCAGATACGCAGTATTTT. This translates into CASSINLLAGGADTQYF. Using reference TRBV19 and TRBJ2-3 for the parts outside the CDR3, the full variable domain is DGGITQSPKYLFRKEGQNVTLSCEQNLNHDAMYWYRQDPGQGLRLIYYSQIVNDFQKGDIAEGYSVSREKKESFPLTVTSAQKNPTAFYLCASSINLLAGGADTQYFGPGTRLTVL.

A few counts support this clonotype. The gene calls are TRBV10-3 and TRBJ2-1; no clear D gene. V lost 6 bases and J 3 bases, leaving 18 bases between the germline ends. There are 16 residues in the CDR3. Germline CDR1 is ENHRY and CDR2 is SYGVKD. This CDR3 reads CAIRNPSEIYYNEQFF. The CDR3 coding sequence is TGTGCCATCAGGAACCCTAGTGAGATTTACTACAATGAGCAGTTCTTC.

V is TRBV6-5 and J is TRBJ2-7; D unclear. Trimming took off 6 bases at V and 4 bases at J, with 10 bases between the two ends. Germline assignment: CDR1 MNHEY and CDR2 SVGAGI. The CDR3 covers 12 residues. CDR3 sequence (DNA): TGTGCCAGCAGGTCCCCCGGGTACGAGCAGTACGTC. Translation gives CASRSPGYEQYV.